This is a list of T cell receptor beta chains from one sample in a study of identical twins. Each CDR3 protein is one row after TCRdb ran MiXCR on the 5' RACE reads. The profile covers hundreds of thousands of distinct CDR3 sequences, with about 12% appearing a single time and approximately 7.9% taken by the ten largest. This sample was shared with a second study, whose subject was yellow fever vaccine responses in identical twins.

The sample consisted of CD8+ T cells sorted from blood. The receptors here all came from a woman between 18 and 29 years old in good health. Each CDR3 is given with its conserved first and last residue. Fields, in order: J gene, V gene, CDR3 protein.

j_gene: TRBJ2-1
v_gene: TRBV4-2
CDR3aa: CASSQDPGLGEQFF

j_gene: TRBJ2-1
v_gene: TRBV28
CDR3aa: CASGLAGAIWLF

j_gene: TRBJ1-1
v_gene: TRBV2
CDR3aa: CASSARVTEAFF

j_gene: TRBJ2-1
v_gene: TRBV5-1
CDR3aa: CASSFDFELSQYNEQFF

j_gene: TRBJ1-1
v_gene: TRBV20-1
CDR3aa: CSAHRVGAFF

j_gene: TRBJ2-1
v_gene: TRBV12-3/TRBV12-4
CDR3aa: CASSLGDTSYNEQFF

j_gene: TRBJ2-5
v_gene: TRBV4-1
CDR3aa: CASSQDVLAGRETQYF

j_gene: TRBJ2-5
v_gene: TRBV7-9
CDR3aa: CASKPKDREEETQYF

j_gene: TRBJ1-5
v_gene: TRBV4-1
CDR3aa: CASSLKGPSNQPQHF

j_gene: TRBJ2-3
v_gene: TRBV12-3/TRBV12-4
CDR3aa: CASRVSADTQYF

j_gene: TRBJ2-3
v_gene: TRBV7-8
CDR3aa: CASITEGLAGDTQYF

j_gene: TRBJ2-5
v_gene: TRBV15
CDR3aa: CATSIGTSGGAWETQYF

j_gene: TRBJ2-2
v_gene: TRBV10-2
CDR3aa: CASSDWGETEETGELFF

j_gene: TRBJ2-2
v_gene: TRBV9
CDR3aa: CASSVTGGPTGELFF

j_gene: TRBJ2-2
v_gene: TRBV28
CDR3aa: CASSLSSGRFGELFF

j_gene: TRBJ2-1
v_gene: TRBV12-3/TRBV12-4
CDR3aa: CASSSAPAGLAGVEQFF

j_gene: TRBJ2-1
v_gene: TRBV12-3/TRBV12-4
CDR3aa: CASSPSGGAKNEQFF

j_gene: TRBJ2-1
v_gene: TRBV7-9
CDR3aa: CASSAPVDNEQFF

j_gene: TRBJ2-7
v_gene: TRBV5-6
CDR3aa: CASSSGPAEQYF

j_gene: TRBJ1-5
v_gene: TRBV12-3/TRBV12-4
CDR3aa: CASSPQGWNQPQHF

j_gene: TRBJ2-7
v_gene: TRBV6-5
CDR3aa: CASSYFYPEDRESGQEQYF

j_gene: TRBJ1-1
v_gene: TRBV7-9
CDR3aa: CASSFRGRAFF

j_gene: TRBJ2-2
v_gene: TRBV7-8
CDR3aa: CASSLVVVEVNTGELFF

j_gene: TRBJ2-1
v_gene: TRBV6-1
CDR3aa: CASSQDRDYLYNEQFF

j_gene: TRBJ2-5
v_gene: TRBV20-1
CDR3aa: CSAHKRWLAGRQTQYF

j_gene: TRBJ2-5
v_gene: TRBV4-1
CDR3aa: CASSHPPTGTQETQYF

j_gene: TRBJ2-1
v_gene: TRBV6-1
CDR3aa: CASSLAGAYPNEQFF

j_gene: TRBJ2-1
v_gene: TRBV10-1
CDR3aa: CASSEVSRNEQFF

j_gene: TRBJ2-7
v_gene: TRBV24-1
CDR3aa: CATAPGSSYEQYF

j_gene: TRBJ2-3
v_gene: TRBV7-2
CDR3aa: CASSLDAGVATDTQYF

j_gene: TRBJ2-3
v_gene: TRBV16
CDR3aa: CASSQRTSGTDTQYF

j_gene: TRBJ1-1
v_gene: TRBV10-3
CDR3aa: CAITDGNTEAFF

j_gene: TRBJ1-2
v_gene: TRBV12-3/TRBV12-4
CDR3aa: CASTRELSYGYTF

j_gene: TRBJ1-4
v_gene: TRBV7-9
CDR3aa: CASSFSEYNEKLFF

j_gene: TRBJ2-1
v_gene: TRBV12-3/TRBV12-4
CDR3aa: CASSLGGEGSYNEQFF

j_gene: TRBJ1-1
v_gene: TRBV4-1
CDR3aa: CASSPRSSQGWTEAFF

j_gene: TRBJ2-7
v_gene: TRBV29-1
CDR3aa: CSVEETGSGRANEQYF

j_gene: TRBJ2-3
v_gene: TRBV11-2
CDR3aa: CASSQVWGLDTQYF

j_gene: TRBJ2-5
v_gene: TRBV5-1
CDR3aa: CASSLDYHLETQYF

j_gene: TRBJ2-1
v_gene: TRBV7-9
CDR3aa: CASSSGLASSSYNEQFF

j_gene: TRBJ2-2
v_gene: TRBV27
CDR3aa: CASSLVSGRTGELFF

j_gene: TRBJ2-7
v_gene: TRBV28
CDR3aa: CASSPSDEAYEQYF

j_gene: TRBJ1-2
v_gene: TRBV2
CDR3aa: CASSLIANYGYTF

j_gene: TRBJ2-2
v_gene: TRBV6-2/TRBV6-3
CDR3aa: CASRVNPTGRTSGRFFAGELFF

j_gene: TRBJ1-1
v_gene: TRBV6-5
CDR3aa: CASAGGNTEAFF

j_gene: TRBJ2-3
v_gene: TRBV13
CDR3aa: CASSLGTGLGTDTQYF

j_gene: TRBJ2-3
v_gene: TRBV13
CDR3aa: CAFSSPSSGVSTDTQYF

j_gene: TRBJ2-1
v_gene: TRBV27
CDR3aa: CASSAYGPNEQFF

j_gene: TRBJ2-1
v_gene: TRBV12-3/TRBV12-4
CDR3aa: CASSSPGGLGYNEQFF

j_gene: TRBJ2-1
v_gene: TRBV20-1
CDR3aa: CSARDERDLIYNEQFF

j_gene: TRBJ1-4
v_gene: TRBV12-3/TRBV12-4
CDR3aa: CASSGTAGGEKLFF

j_gene: TRBJ2-6
v_gene: TRBV27
CDR3aa: CASSLRLAGISGANVLTF

j_gene: TRBJ2-7
v_gene: TRBV20-1
CDR3aa: CSARDGRESLEQYF

j_gene: TRBJ2-5
v_gene: TRBV12-3/TRBV12-4
CDR3aa: CASSPEGAGGETQYF

j_gene: TRBJ2-1
v_gene: TRBV29-1
CDR3aa: CSAGQGENYNEQFF